The source of this T cell receptor beta chain is a study of graft-versus-host responses after intestinal transplantation. Clones were sequenced by immunoSEQ multiplex PCR, and TCRdb holds only the in-frame ones, with some missing. Counted here are some 22,000 clones, around nine tenths occurring once; the ten biggest clones make up roughly 1.9%. CDR1 and CDR2 from the germline V gene are SGHRS and YFSETQ. There are 14 residues in the CDR3. V shed 0 bases and J shed 2 bases, with 9 bases lying between them. Specimen: PBMCs, collected 39 to 40 days after intestinal transplant. This TCR was recovered from a human patient who received an intestinal transplant, so some T cells may come from the graft donor. The chain combines TRBV5-1 with TRBJ2-7; D is perhaps TRBD1 (5 bases). The CDR3 region is CASSLAHRPYEQYF. CDR3 DNA: TGCGCCAGCAGCTTGGCCCACAGGCCCTACGAGCAGTACTTC.